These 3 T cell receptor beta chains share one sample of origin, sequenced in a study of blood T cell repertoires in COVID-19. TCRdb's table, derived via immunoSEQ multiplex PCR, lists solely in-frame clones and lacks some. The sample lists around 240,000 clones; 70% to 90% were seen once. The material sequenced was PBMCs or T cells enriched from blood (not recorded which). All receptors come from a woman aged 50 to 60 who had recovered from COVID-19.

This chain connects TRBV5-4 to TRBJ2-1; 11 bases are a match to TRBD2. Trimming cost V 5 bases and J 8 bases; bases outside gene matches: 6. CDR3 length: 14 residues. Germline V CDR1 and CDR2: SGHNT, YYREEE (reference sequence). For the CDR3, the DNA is TGTGCCAGCAGTCGACTAGCGGGAAAGGATGAGCAGTTCTTC. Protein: CASSRLAGKDEQFF. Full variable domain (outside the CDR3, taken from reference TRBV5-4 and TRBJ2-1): ETGVTQSPTHLIKTRGQQVTLRCSSQSGHNTVSWYQQALGQGPQFIFQYYREEENGRGNFPPRFSGLQFPNYSSELNVNALELDDSALYLCASSRLAGKDEQFFGPGTRLTVL.

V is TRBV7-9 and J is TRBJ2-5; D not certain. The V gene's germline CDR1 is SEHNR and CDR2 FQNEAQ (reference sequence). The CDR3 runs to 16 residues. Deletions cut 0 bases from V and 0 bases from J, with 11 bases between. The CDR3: CASSLASTTYQETQYF. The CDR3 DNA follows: TGTGCCAGCAGCTTAGCATCAACTACGTACCAAGAGACCCAGTACTTC.

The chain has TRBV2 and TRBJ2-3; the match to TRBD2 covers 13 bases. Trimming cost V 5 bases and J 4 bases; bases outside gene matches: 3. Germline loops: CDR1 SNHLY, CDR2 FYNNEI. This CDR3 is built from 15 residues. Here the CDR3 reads CASSPGTSGADTQYF. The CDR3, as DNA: TGTGCCAGCAGTCCCGGGACTAGCGGGGCAGATACGCAGTATTTT.